This T cell receptor beta chain stems from a study of blood T cell repertoires in COVID-19. About the research overall: The samples span acute and convalescent COVID-19 from the United States, Italy and Spain.

Seattle enrolled patients during active infection and tracked them longitudinally. Germline lookup yields CDR1 SGHAT and CDR2 FQNNGV. Trimming shortened V by 1 base and J by 5 bases, and 12 bases separated the two germline ends. This CDR3 region has 15 residues. Sequencing used immunoSEQ multiplex PCR; TCRdb keeps in-frame clones, though not all of them. The data contain approximately 92,000 clones, around 88% of them seen just once; the ten biggest clones take up about 17%. The sample was peripheral blood. The chain is built from TRBV11-2 and TRBJ2-1; D gene uncertain. The receptor was isolated from a woman aged 55-70 years with COVID-19, enrolled during active disease. The CDR3 region has the DNA TGTGCCAGCAGCTTAGTGGCAGCGAATGACAATGAGCAGTTCTTC. The encoded protein is CASSLVAANDNEQFF.